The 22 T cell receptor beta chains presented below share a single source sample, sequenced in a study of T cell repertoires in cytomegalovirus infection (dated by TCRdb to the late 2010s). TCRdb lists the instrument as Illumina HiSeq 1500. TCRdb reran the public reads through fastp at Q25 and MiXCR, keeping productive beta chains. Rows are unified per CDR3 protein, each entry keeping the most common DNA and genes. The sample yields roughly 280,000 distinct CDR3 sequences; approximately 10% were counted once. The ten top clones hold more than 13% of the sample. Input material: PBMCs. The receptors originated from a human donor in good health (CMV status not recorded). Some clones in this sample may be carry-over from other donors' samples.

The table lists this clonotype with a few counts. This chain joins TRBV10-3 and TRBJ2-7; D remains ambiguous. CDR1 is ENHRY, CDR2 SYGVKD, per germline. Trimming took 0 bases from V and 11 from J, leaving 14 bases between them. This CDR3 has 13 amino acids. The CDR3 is CAISESPPAREYF. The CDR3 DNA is TGTGCCATCAGTGAGTCACCCCCGGCAAGGGAGTACTTC.

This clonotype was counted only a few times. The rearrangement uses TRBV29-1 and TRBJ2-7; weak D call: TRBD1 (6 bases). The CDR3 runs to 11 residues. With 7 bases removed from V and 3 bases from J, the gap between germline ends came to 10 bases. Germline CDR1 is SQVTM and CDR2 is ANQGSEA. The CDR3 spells CSARGNYEQYF. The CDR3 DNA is TGCAGCGCCAGGGGAAACTACGAGCAGTACTTC.

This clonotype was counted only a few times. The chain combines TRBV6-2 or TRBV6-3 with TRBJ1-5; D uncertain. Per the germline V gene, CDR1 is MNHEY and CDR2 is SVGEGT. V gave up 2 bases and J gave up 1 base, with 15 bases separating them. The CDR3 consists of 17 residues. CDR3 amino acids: CASSYQVGQLSNQPQHF. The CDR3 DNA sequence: TGTGCCAGCAGTTACCAGGTGGGCCAGTTAAGCAATCAGCCCCAGCATTTT.

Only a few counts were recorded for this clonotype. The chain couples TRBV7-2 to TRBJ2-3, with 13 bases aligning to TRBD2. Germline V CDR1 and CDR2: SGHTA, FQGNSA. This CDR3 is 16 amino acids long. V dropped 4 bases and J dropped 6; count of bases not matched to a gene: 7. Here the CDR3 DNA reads TGTGCCAGCAGCTCCAGACTAGCGGGGGGTGGGGATACGCAGTATTTT. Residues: CASSSRLAGGGDTQYF. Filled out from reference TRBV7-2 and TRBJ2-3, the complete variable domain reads GAGVSQSPSNKVTEKGKDVELRCDPISGHTALYWYRQSLGQGLEFLIYFQGNSAPDKSGLPSDRFSAERTGGSVSTLTIQRTQQEDSAVYLCASSSRLAGGGDTQYFGPGTRLTVL.

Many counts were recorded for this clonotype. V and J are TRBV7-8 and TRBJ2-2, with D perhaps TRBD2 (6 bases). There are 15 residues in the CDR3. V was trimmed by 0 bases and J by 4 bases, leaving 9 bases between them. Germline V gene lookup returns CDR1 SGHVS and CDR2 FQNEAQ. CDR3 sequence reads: CASSLAGGGTGELFF. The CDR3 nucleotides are TGTGCCAGCAGCTTAGCGGGGGGAGGCACCGGGGAGCTGTTTTTT. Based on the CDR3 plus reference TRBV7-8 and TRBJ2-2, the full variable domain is GAGVSQSPRYKVAKRGQDVALRCDPISGHVSLFWYQQALGQGPEFLTYFQNEAQLDKSGLPSDRFFAERPEGSVSTLKIQRTQQEDSAVYLCASSLAGGGTGELFFGEGSRLTVL.

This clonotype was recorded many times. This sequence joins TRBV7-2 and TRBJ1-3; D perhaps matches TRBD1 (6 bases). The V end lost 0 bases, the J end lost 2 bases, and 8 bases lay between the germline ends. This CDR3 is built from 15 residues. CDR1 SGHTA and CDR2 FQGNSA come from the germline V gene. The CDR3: CASSLATGTGNTIYF. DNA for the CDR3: TGTGCCAGCAGCTTAGCGACAGGAACTGGAAACACCATATATTTT.

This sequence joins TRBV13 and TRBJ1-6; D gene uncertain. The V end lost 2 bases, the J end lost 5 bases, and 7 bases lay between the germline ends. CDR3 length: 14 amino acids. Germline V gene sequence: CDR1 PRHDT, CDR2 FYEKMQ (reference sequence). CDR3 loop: CASSLRSDNSPLHF. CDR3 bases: TGTGCCAGCAGCTTACGGTCCGATAATTCACCCCTCCACTTT.

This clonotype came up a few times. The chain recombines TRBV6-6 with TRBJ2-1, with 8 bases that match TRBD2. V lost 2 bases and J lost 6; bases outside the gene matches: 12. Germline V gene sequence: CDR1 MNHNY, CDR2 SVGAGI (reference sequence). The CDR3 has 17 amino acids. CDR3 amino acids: CASSYVAPGLGGNEQFF. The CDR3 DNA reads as TGTGCCAGCAGTTACGTAGCACCGGGACTAGGGGGCAATGAGCAGTTCTTC.

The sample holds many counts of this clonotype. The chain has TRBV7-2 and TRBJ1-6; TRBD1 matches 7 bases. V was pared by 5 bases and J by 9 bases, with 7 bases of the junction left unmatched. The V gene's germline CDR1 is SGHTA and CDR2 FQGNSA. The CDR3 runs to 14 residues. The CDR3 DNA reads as TGTGCCAGCAGCCAATCAGGGGGAGTTTCACCCCTCCACTTT. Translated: CASSQSGGVSPLHF.

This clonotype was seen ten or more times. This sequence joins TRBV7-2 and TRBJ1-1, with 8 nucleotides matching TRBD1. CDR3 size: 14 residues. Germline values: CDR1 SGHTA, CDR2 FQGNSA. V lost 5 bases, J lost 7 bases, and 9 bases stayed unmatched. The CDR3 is CASSTDQGAFEAFF. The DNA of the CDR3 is TGTGCCAGCAGCACCGACCAGGGGGCGTTTGAAGCTTTCTTT.

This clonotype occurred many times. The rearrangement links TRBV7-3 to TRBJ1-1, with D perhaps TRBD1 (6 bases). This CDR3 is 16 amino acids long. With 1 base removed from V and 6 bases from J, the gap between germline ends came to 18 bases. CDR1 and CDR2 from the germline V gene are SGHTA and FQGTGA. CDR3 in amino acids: CASSLIGQGRGAEAFF. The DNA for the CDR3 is TGTGCCAGCAGCTTAATCGGGCAGGGGAGGGGAGCTGAAGCTTTCTTT. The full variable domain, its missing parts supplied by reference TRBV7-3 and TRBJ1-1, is GAGVSQTPSNKVTEKGKYVELRCDPISGHTALYWYRQSLGQGPEFLIYFQGTGAADDSGLPNDRFFAVRPEGSVSTLKIQRTERGDSAVYLCASSLIGQGRGAEAFFGQGTRLTVV.

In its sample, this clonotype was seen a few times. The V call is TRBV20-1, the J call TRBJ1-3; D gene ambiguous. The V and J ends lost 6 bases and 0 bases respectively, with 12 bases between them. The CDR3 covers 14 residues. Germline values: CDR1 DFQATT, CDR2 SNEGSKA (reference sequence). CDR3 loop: CSAYTGISGNTIYF. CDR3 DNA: TGCAGTGCGTACACCGGGATCTCTGGAAACACCATATATTTT.

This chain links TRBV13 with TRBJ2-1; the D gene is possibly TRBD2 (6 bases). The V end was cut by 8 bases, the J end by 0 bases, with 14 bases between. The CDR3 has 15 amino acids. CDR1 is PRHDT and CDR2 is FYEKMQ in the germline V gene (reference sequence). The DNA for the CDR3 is TGTGCCAGCCTAGCTAGCGAGAGCTCCTACAATGAGCAGTTCTTC. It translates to CASLASESSYNEQFF.

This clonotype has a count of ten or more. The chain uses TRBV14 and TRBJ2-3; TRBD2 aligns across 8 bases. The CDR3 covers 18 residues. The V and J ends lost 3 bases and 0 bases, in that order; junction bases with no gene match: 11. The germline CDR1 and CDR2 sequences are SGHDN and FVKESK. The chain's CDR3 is CASSQGSISGGSTDTQYF. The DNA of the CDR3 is TGTGCCAGCAGCCAGGGGTCCATCAGCGGGGGAAGCACAGATACGCAGTATTTT.

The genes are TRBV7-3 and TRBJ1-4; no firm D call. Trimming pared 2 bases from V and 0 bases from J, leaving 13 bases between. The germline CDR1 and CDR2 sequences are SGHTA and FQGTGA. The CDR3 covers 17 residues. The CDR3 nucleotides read TGTGCCAGCAGCTTAGTCGTCGGGGTGACAACTAATGAAAAACTGTTTTTT. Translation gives CASSLVVGVTTNEKLFF.

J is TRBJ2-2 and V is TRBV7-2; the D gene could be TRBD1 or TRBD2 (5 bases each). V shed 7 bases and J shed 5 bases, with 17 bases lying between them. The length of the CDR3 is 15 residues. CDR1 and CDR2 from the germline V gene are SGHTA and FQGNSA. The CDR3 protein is CASNIMAGTTGELFF. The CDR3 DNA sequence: TGTGCCAGCAACATAATGGCAGGGACGACCGGGGAGCTGTTTTTT.

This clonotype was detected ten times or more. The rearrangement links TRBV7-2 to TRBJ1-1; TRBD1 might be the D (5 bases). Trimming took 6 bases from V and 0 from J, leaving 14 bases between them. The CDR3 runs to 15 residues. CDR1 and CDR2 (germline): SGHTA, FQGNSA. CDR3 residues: CASRSRGGMNTEAFF. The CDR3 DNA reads TGTGCCAGCAGGTCAAGGGGCGGAATGAACACTGAAGCTTTCTTT.

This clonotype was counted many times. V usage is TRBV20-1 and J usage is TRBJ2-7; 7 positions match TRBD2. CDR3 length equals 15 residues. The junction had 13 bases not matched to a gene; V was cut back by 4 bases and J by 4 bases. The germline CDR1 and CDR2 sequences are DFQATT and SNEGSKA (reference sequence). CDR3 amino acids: CSATSLAGLLYEQYF. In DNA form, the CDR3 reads TGCAGTGCTACATCGTTAGCGGGCCTATTGTACGAGCAGTACTTC.

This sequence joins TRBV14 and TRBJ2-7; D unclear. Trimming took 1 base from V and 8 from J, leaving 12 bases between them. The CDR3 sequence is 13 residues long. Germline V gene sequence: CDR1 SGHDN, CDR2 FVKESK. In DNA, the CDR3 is TGTGCCAGCAGCCAAGCCTTACCCAGCAAGCAGTACTTC. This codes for CASSQALPSKQYF.

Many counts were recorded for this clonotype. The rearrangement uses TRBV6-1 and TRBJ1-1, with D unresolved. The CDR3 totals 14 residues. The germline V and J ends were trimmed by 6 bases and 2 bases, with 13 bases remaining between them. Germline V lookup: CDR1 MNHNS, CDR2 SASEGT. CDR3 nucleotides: TGTGCCAGCAGGACCCCCGGAGGAAACACTGAAGCTTTCTTT. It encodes CASRTPGGNTEAFF.

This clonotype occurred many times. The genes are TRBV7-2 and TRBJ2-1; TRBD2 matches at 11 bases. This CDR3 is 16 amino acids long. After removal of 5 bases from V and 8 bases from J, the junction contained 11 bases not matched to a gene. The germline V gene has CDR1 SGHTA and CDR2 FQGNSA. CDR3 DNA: TGTGCCAGCAGCCCCCGTAGCGGGAGGGCGTACCATGAGCAGTTCTTC. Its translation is CASSPRSGRAYHEQFF. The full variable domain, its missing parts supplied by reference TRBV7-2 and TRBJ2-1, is GAGVSQSPSNKVTEKGKDVELRCDPISGHTALYWYRQSLGQGLEFLIYFQGNSAPDKSGLPSDRFSAERTGGSVSTLTIQRTQQEDSAVYLCASSPRSGRAYHEQFFGPGTRLTVL.

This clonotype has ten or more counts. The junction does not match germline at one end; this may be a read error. CDR3 residues: CASVSDGSRRFF. The CDR3 DNA follows: TGTGCCAGCGTATCCGATGGCAGCCGGCGGTTTTTT. The gene calls are TRBV7-9 and TRBJ2-3; D uncertain. The CDR3 totals 12 residues. CDR1 and CDR2 from the germline V gene are SEHNR and FQNEAQ (reference sequence).